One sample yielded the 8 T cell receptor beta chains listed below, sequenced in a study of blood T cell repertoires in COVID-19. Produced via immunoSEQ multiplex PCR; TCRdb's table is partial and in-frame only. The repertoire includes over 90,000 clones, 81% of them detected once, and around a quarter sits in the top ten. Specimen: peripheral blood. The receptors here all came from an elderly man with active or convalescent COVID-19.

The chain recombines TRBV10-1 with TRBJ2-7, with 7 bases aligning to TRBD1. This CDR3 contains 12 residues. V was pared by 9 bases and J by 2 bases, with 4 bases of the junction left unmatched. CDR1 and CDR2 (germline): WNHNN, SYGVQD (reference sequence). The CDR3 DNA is TGCGCCAGTGGGGACAGACCCTACGAGCAGTACTTC. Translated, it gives CASGDRPYEQYF.

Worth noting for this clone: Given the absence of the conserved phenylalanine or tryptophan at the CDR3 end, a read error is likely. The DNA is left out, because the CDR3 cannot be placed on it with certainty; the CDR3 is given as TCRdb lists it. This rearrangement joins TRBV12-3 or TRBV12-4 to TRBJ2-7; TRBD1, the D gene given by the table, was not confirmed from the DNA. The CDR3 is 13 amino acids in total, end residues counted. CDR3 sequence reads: CASSLGALGTGSL.

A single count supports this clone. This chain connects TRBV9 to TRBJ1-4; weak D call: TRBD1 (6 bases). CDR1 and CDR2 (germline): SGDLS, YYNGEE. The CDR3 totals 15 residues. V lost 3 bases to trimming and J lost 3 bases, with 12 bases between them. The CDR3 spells CASSESTGPNEKLFF. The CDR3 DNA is TGTGCCAGCAGCGAAAGTACAGGGCCTAATGAAAAACTGTTTTTT. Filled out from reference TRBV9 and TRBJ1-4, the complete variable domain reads DSGVTQTPKHLITATGQRVTLRCSPRSGDLSVYWYQQSLDQGLQFLIQYYNGEERAKGNILERFSAQQFPDLHSELNLSSLELGDSALYFCASSESTGPNEKLFFGSGTQLSVL.

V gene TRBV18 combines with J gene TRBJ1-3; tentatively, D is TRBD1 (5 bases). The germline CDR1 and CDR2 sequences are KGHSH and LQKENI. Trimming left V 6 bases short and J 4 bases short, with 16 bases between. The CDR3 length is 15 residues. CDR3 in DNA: TGTGCCAGCTCCCTCAAAGGGGCCTCAGGAAACACCATATATTTT. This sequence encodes CASSLKGASGNTIYF.

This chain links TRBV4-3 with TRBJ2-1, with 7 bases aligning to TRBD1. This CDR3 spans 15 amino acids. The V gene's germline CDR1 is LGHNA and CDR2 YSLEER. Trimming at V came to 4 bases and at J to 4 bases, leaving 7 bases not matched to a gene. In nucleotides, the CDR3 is TGCGCCAGCAGCCGTGATCTGGGACAGTACAATGAGCAGTTCTTC. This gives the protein CASSRDLGQYNEQFF.

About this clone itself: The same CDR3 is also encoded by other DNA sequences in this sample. The CDR3 coding sequence is TGTGCCAGCAGTTGGACAGGGGGAACTGAAGCTTTCTTT. Protein: CASSWTGGTEAFF. This chain connects TRBV14 to TRBJ1-1; TRBD1 matches at 10 bases. The CDR3 contains 13 residues. Germline CDR1 SGHDN, CDR2 FVKESK. V shed 6 bases, J shed 5 bases, and the junction held 3 bases outside the gene matches.

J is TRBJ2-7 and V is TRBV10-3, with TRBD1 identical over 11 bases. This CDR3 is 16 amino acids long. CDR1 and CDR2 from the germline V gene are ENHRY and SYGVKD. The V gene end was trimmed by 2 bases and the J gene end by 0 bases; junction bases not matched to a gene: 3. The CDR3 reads CAISEEGQGGSYEQYF. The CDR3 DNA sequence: TGTGCCATCAGTGAGGAGGGACAGGGGGGCTCCTACGAGCAGTACTTC.

The CDR3 region has the DNA TGCGCCAGCAGCCAAGATCTGGGTAGGGGAGAGACCCAGTACTTC. Encoded protein: CASSQDLGRGETQYF. The rearrangement joins TRBV4-1 to TRBJ2-5; D is perhaps TRBD1 (5 bases). The CDR3 is 15 amino acids. From germline, CDR1 is MGHRA and CDR2 YSYEKL. With 0 bases removed from V and 4 bases from J, the gap between germline ends came to 12 bases.